This T cell receptor (beta chain) was identified in a study of T-cell reconstitution after alpha-beta-depleted transplantation in children. Unique molecular identifiers tagged the TCRbeta library. Via MiXCR, TCRdb re-called the PCR reads, giving one row per CDR3 protein. The sample lists some 440,000 distinct CDR3 sequences, roughly 16% occurring once. The input for sequencing was PBMCs, mostly from graft donor cells, taken 360 days after TCRalphabeta/CD19-depleted stem cell transplant. This clonotype was obtained from a boy in the first two years of life who had a stem cell transplant for Wiskott-Aldrich syndrome, so the T cells may come from the graft donor.

CDR3 sequence (DNA): TGCAGCGTTTTCCCTGCCCCGGATACGCAGTATTTT. Translating it yields CSVFPAPDTQYF. J is TRBJ2-3 and V is TRBV29-1; no clear D. V was shortened by 5 bases and J by 6 bases, with 12 bases between the two germline ends. The germline V gene has CDR1 SQVTM and CDR2 ANQGSEA. This CDR3 is 12 amino acids long.